Sequencing of this T cell receptor beta chain was carried out in a study of T cell repertoires in cytomegalovirus infection. Study-level background: Researchers turned to recently identified HLA-C-restricted CMV epitopes as well as well-studied HLA-B-restricted ones. Both CMV infection and a matching HLA type were indicated by public TCR beta signatures. Study-wide results and limits: Identification of carriers of CMV plus the relevant HLA was performed using cumulative public TCR beta family frequency. HLA-C-restricted CMV-specific TCR beta clonotypes prevailed in the ex vivo response.

TCRdb itself ran the reads through MiXCR, one entry per CDR3 protein. The data hold about a million distinct CDR3 sequences, with 30% to 40% observed a single time. As for this clonotype: The antigen remains unidentified.

The source of this sequence is a human donor in good health (CMV status not recorded). Some clones in this sample may be carry-over from other donors' samples. The sample here was cultured CD8+ T cells from PBMCs, taken from culture after CMV antigen stimulation.

CDR3 sequence: CASKGGQGRPQHF. The CDR3 DNA reads TGTGCCAGCAAAGGAGGACAGGGGCGGCCCCAGCATTTT. The rearrangement joins TRBV27 to TRBJ1-5; TRBD1 aligns across 9 bases. This CDR3 comprises 13 residues. Germline lookup yields CDR1 MNHEY and CDR2 SMNVEV (reference sequence). V was clipped by 7 bases and J by 9 bases; unmatched bases: 7.